Ten or more counts support the clone carrying this TCR beta chain. Its antigen is not known. These data originate in a study of molecular identifiers for immune sequencing clone quantification. Sequencing libraries of naive CD8 cells derived from approximately 22,000 to 940,000 sorted cells with 10%, 30% or 50% RNA. CD8+CD4-CCR7+CD45RA+ sorting gave the naive CD8 T cells. Regarding the study as a whole: Among some 910,000 naive cells, as was reported, spiked Jurkat TCR RNA from one cell was detectable.

TCRdb independently ran MiXCR on the PCR reads; one entry per CDR3 protein. The table includes around 86,000 distinct CDR3 sequences, roughly 19% detected once. The V gene's germline CDR1 is SGHTA and CDR2 FQGNSA. The CDR3 spans 15 residues. Trimming cost V 1 base and J 6 bases, with 13 bases left between them. The sequencing input was naive CD8+ T cells from blood, with Jurkat cell RNA spiked in. Subset: FACS-sorted CD8+CD4-CCR7+CD45RA+ naive T cells. V is TRBV7-2 and J is TRBJ2-1; no clear D gene. The receptor was isolated from a human donor in good health. Some libraries in this study had Jurkat cell RNA spiked in. The CDR3 loop is CASSLGPGVVNEQFF. In DNA form, the CDR3 reads TGTGCCAGCAGCTTAGGGCCCGGTGTTGTCAATGAGCAGTTCTTC.